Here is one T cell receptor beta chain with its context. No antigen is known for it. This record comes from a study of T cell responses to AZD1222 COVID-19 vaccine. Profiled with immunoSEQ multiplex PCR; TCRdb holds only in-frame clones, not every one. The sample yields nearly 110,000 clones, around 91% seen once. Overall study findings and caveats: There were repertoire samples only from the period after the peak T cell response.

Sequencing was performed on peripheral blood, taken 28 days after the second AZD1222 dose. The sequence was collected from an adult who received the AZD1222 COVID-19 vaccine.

For the CDR3, the DNA is TGTGCCAGCTCACCTTTTCCGGACAGGGTGACTGAAGCTTTCTTT. Protein sequence: CASSPFPDRVTEAFF. This rearrangement joins TRBV18 to TRBJ1-1; 8 nucleotides line up with TRBD1. CDR1 is KGHSH and CDR2 is LQKENI in the germline V gene. V gave up 3 bases and J gave up 5 bases; unmatched junction bases: 8. CDR3 length: 15 residues.